These T cell receptor beta chains were read from a single sample in a study of radiotherapy plus CTLA-4 blockade in lung cancer. Using immunoSEQ multiplex PCR, the repertoire was profiled, and TCRdb retains in-frame clones only, with some absent. Counted here are about 91,000 clones, more than 70% occurring once; the ten biggest clones make up roughly an eighth. The sample consisted of peripheral blood, taken from a patient treated with radiotherapy plus ipilimumab. The receptors come from a human donor with non-small cell lung cancer that progressed on radiotherapy plus ipilimumab. CDR3s leave out the opening cysteine and the closing phenylalanine or tryptophan. The order of the fields is V gene, D gene, J gene, CDR3 length, CDR3 protein. D genes are given only for firm matches.

V: TRBV13; D: .; J: TRBJ2-7; length: 11; CDR3: ASSFLGAYEQY
V: TRBV6-6; D: TRBD1; J: TRBJ1-1; length: 11; CDR3: ASRLMTGTEAF
V: TRBV7-2; D: .; J: TRBJ1-1; length: 13; CDR3: ASSLLGDMNTEAF
V: TRBV4-3; D: .; J: TRBJ2-3; length: 13; CDR3: ASSQVQGKTDTQY
V: TRBV28; D: TRBD1; J: TRBJ1-4; length: 14; CDR3: ASSLATGGLNEKLF
V: TRBV13; D: TRBD1; J: TRBJ2-7; length: 11; CDR3: ASSLAGGDEQY
V: TRBV6-5; D: .; J: TRBJ2-7; length: 12; CDR3: ASRALGVTYEQY
V: TRBV6-1; D: .; J: TRBJ1-2; length: 14; CDR3: ASSEDGYPTDYGYT
V: TRBV5-1; D: .; J: TRBJ2-7; length: 12; CDR3: ASSLSWTDYEQY
V: TRBV27; D: .; J: TRBJ1-1; length: 14; CDR3: ASSRGGGGLNTEAF
V: TRBV28; D: TRBD1; J: TRBJ1-1; length: 12; CDR3: ASGGGQVGTEAF
V: TRBV27; D: TRBD2; J: TRBJ2-1; length: 13; CDR3: ASSLAGVFNNEQF
V: TRBV7-6; D: TRBD1; J: TRBJ2-7; length: 13; CDR3: ASSYSQGSSYEQY
V: TRBV9; D: .; J: TRBJ1-3; length: 15; CDR3: ASSSTWQGGPGNTIY
V: TRBV7-9; D: .; J: TRBJ2-1; length: 11; CDR3: ASSLTNNNEQF
V: TRBV7-2; D: .; J: TRBJ2-1; length: 13; CDR3: ASSFRRGADNEQF
V: TRBV27; D: .; J: TRBJ2-1; length: 13; CDR3: ASSLIRAGGDEQF
V: TRBV5-6; D: TRBD2; J: TRBJ2-7; length: 14; CDR3: ASSSGLAQNVYEQY
V: TRBV28; D: .; J: TRBJ2-5; length: 10; CDR3: ASSLPGETQY
V: TRBV27; D: .; J: TRBJ2-7; length: 11; CDR3: ASSLGASWEQY
V: TRBV5-1; D: .; J: TRBJ2-1; length: 12; CDR3: ASSPGTLYNEQF
V: TRBV7-8; D: .; J: TRBJ2-7; length: 12; CDR3: ASSLAAIRGEQY
V: TRBV5-4; D: .; J: TRBJ2-1; length: 13; CDR3: ATQLGESRPGEQF
V: TRBV5-4; D: .; J: TRBJ2-3; length: 12; CDR3: ATKTGEATDTQY
V: TRBV5-6; D: .; J: TRBJ1-6; length: 16; CDR3: ASSFFTWGGRRNSPLH
V: TRBV7-2; D: .; J: TRBJ2-7; length: 14; CDR3: ASSLGPGATTYEQY
V: TRBV18; D: TRBD2; J: TRBJ2-5; length: 11; CDR3: ASSPGRGETQY
V: TRBV7-6; D: TRBD1; J: TRBJ1-2; length: 13; CDR3: ASSTPGQGADGYT
V: TRBV6-5; D: .; J: TRBJ1-1; length: 11; CDR3: ASSYRGDTEAF
V: TRBV6-1; D: .; J: TRBJ2-3; length: 14; CDR3: ASSELGVGSTDTQY
V: TRBV28; D: TRBD1; J: TRBJ1-2; length: 19; CDR3: ASSLLPGGLFTGGKDYGYT
V: TRBV27; D: TRBD1; J: TRBJ1-5; length: 12; CDR3: ASSSGQGSQPQH
V: TRBV7-9; D: .; J: TRBJ2-6; length: 11; CDR3: ASGLPGANVLT
V: TRBV4-2; D: .; J: TRBJ2-7; length: 10; CDR3: ASSQGSYEQY
V: TRBV4-1; D: TRBD1; J: TRBJ1-2; length: 12; CDR3: ASSQDRGRLGYT
V: TRBV27; D: TRBD2; J: TRBJ2-3; length: 16; CDR3: ASSFQIPGLANTDTQY
V: TRBV10-3; D: TRBD1; J: TRBJ1-6; length: 11; CDR3: AITGGANSPLH
V: TRBV9; D: .; J: TRBJ2-7; length: 10; CDR3: ASSATGTVLY
V: TRBV19; D: .; J: TRBJ2-3; length: 14; CDR3: ASSPGGAQGTDTQY
V: TRBV6-5; D: .; J: TRBJ1-5; length: 11; CDR3: ASSYGGGQPQH
V: TRBV6-1; D: .; J: TRBJ1-3; length: 16; CDR3: ASSEAVKGSTRRNTIY
V: TRBV30; D: .; J: TRBJ1-2; length: 10; CDR3: ACIRVGRGYT
V: TRBV28; D: TRBD1; J: TRBJ1-4; length: 13; CDR3: ASSSPGQGNEKLF
V: TRBV29-1; D: TRBD1; J: TRBJ1-2; length: 13; CDR3: RVDEGAGGRHGYT
V: TRBV4-1; D: .; J: TRBJ1-2; length: 12; CDR3: ASSQGPGGYGYT
V: TRBV6-5; D: TRBD2; J: TRBJ2-7; length: 13; CDR3: ASSYSSGSSYEQY
V: TRBV7-2; D: .; J: TRBJ2-7; length: 13; CDR3: ASSLAFTTGLEQY
V: TRBV9; D: TRBD2; J: TRBJ2-3; length: 15; CDR3: ASSVGGSGGLTDTQY
V: TRBV2; D: TRBD2; J: TRBJ2-1; length: 14; CDR3: ASSGPTSGRRHEQF
V: TRBV5-1; D: TRBD1; J: TRBJ1-2; length: 14; CDR3: ASSFSSTGANYGYT
V: TRBV6-5; D: TRBD1; J: TRBJ2-7; length: 13; CDR3: ASSYEGTGAYEQY
V: TRBV7-6; D: TRBD2; J: TRBJ2-1; length: 16; CDR3: ASSLAVLAGGSYNEQF
V: TRBV7-9; D: .; J: TRBJ1-6; length: 12; CDR3: ASSFRPDTSPLH
V: TRBV2; D: .; J: TRBJ1-2; length: 11; CDR3: ASSPDLNYGYT